Listed below are T cell receptor beta chains from one sample, sequenced in a study of T cells after yellow fever vaccination. TCRdb ran MiXCR on the 5' RACE reads and lists one entry per CDR3 protein. Of 300,000 to 400,000 distinct CDR3 sequences in the sample, approximately 8% were seen once. Sequencing used PBMCs, obtained about 49 days after the first yellow fever vaccination. Every receptor here comes from a man aged 18 to 30 who received the YFV17D yellow fever vaccine. Each CDR3 is given with its conserved first and last residue. The D gene is left open where the match is weak. Only some rows state a clone size, as once, few, many or a class for expanded clones.

TGCAGTGCTAGAGTTGGGGTAGACGATTACGAGCAGTACTTC,CSARVGVDDYEQYF,TRBV20-1,-,TRBJ2-7,-,14
TGTGCCAGCTTGGCGGGGGGGCACAATGAGCAGTTCTTC,CASLAGGHNEQFF,TRBV25-1,TRBD2,TRBJ2-1,-,13
TGTGCCAGCAGCAAAGACCTACAGGGCGAATCAGATACGCAGTATTTT,CASSKDLQGESDTQYF,TRBV21-1,-,TRBJ2-3,few,16
TGTGCCATCAGGGGCCCCAGTGGGGGTAGTACAGACAATGAGCAGTTCTTC,CAIRGPSGGSTDNEQFF,TRBV10-3,-,TRBJ2-1,few,17
TGCAGTGCTGTACAGTCGGTGGGGGATACGCAGTATTTT,CSAVQSVGDTQYF,TRBV20-1,-,TRBJ2-3,few,13
TGTGCCATGGGCAGAAGTAGCACAGATACGCAGTATTTT,CAMGRSSTDTQYF,TRBV30,-,TRBJ2-3,many,13
TGTGCCAGTATCGGGACAGCGTCCCCGGGTCAGCCCCAGCATTTT,CASIGTASPGQPQHF,TRBV19,TRBD1,TRBJ1-5,-,15
TGTGCCAGCGTACTAGACAGGGCCACCGGGGAGCTGTTTTTT,CASVLDRATGELFF,TRBV2,TRBD1,TRBJ2-2,few,14
TGTGCCAGCAGCCGAGGCGAGACAGCATATGGCTACACCTTC,CASSRGETAYGYTF,TRBV7-9,-,TRBJ1-2,-,14
TGTGCCAGCAGTCTGGGGGCTCTAGGTTCACCCCTCCACTTT,CASSLGALGSPLHF,TRBV12-3/TRBV12-4,-,TRBJ1-6,-,14
TGTGCCAGCAGCGTAGACAGGGACTATGGCTACACCTTC,CASSVDRDYGYTF,TRBV9,-,TRBJ1-2,few,13
TGTGCCAGCAGCCGAGCGGGCTCGGCCGCAGATACGCAGTATTTT,CASSRAGSAADTQYF,TRBV5-4,-,TRBJ2-3,-,15
TGTGCCAGCAGCCGCTCGGGAGGCGCCAAAAACATTCAGTACTTC,CASSRSGGAKNIQYF,TRBV3-1,TRBD2,TRBJ2-4,-,15
TGTGCCAGCTCACCACTGCTAGGGGGCTCCTACAATGAGCAGTTCTTC,CASSPLLGGSYNEQFF,TRBV18,-,TRBJ2-1,-,16
TGTGCCAGCAGTCAAACTGGCGGGGGCGTAGATACGCAGTATTTT,CASSQTGGGVDTQYF,TRBV28,-,TRBJ2-3,-,15
TGTGCCAGCAGCTCGGAGGGTCGGGGCACTGAAGCTTTCTTT,CASSSEGRGTEAFF,TRBV2,-,TRBJ1-1,few,14
TGTGCCAGCAGCGCGTGGACTGAAGCTTTCTTT,CASSAWTEAFF,TRBV7-9,-,TRBJ1-1,many,11
TGCAGTGCTAGGGGGTGGGCGGGGGTAATAGACAATGAGCAGTTCTTC,CSARGWAGVIDNEQFF,TRBV20-1,TRBD2,TRBJ2-1,-,16
TGTGCCAGCAGTTTTCGCGGGGCCACGGGCACTGAAGCTTTCTTT,CASSFRGATGTEAFF,TRBV12-3/TRBV12-4,-,TRBJ1-1,-,15
TGTGCCAGCAGCTTAGCCCCGGCTCAGCATTTT,CASSLAPAQHF,TRBV7-9,-,TRBJ1-5,-,11